This T cell receptor (beta chain) was retrieved from a study of technical replicates of blood from a few donors. This table comes from immunoSEQ multiplex PCR, and its TCRdb copy is limited to in-frame clones, with some not included. This sample has tens of thousands of clones, with roughly 95% found just once. The CDR3 totals 11 residues. Germline-derived CDR1 and CDR2 are LNHDA and SQIVND (reference sequence). V was cut by 3 bases and J by 5 bases, with 4 bases left in between. The chain uses TRBV19 and TRBJ2-5, with D unclear. Sequences were obtained from PBMCs. The clonotype comes from a human donor in good health. Some clones in this sample may be carry-over from other donors' samples. The CDR3 here is CASSIMETQYF. The CDR3 DNA sequence: TGTGCCAGTAGTATTATGGAGACCCAGTACTTC.